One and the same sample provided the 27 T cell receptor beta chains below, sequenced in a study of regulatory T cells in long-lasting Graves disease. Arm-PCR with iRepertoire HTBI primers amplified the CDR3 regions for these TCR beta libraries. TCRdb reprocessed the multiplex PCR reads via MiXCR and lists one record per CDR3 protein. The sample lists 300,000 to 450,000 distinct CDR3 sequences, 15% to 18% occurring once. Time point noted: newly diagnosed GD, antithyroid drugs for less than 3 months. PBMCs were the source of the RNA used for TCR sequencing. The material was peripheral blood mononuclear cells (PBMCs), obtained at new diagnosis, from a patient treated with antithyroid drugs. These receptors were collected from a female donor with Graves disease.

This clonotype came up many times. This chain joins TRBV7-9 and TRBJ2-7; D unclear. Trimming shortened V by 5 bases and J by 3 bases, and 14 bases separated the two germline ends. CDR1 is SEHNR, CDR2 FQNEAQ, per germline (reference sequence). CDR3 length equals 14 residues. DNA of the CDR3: TGTGCCAGCAGCGGAACTCAAAACAGCTACGAGCAGTACTTC. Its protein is CASSGTQNSYEQYF.

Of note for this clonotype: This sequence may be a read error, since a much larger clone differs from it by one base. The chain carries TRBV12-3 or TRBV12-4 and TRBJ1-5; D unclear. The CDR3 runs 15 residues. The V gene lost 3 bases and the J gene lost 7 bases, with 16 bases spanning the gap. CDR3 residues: CASSFGHGRAQPQHF. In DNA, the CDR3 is TGTGCCAGCAGTTTCGGTCATGGACGAGCACAGCCCCAGCATTTT.

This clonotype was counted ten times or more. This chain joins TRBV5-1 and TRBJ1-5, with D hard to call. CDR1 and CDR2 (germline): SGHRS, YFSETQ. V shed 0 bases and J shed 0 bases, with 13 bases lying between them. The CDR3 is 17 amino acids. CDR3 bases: TGCGCCAGCAGCTTGGGTTATACAACCAATAGCAATCAGCCCCAGCATTTT. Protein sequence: CASSLGYTTNSNQPQHF. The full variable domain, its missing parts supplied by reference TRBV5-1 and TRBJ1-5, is KAGVTQTPRYLIKTRGQQVTLSCSPISGHRSVSWYQQTPGQGLQFLFEYFSETQRNKGNFPGRFSGRQFSNSRSEMNVSTLELGDSALYLCASSLGYTTNSNQPQHFGDGTRLSIL.

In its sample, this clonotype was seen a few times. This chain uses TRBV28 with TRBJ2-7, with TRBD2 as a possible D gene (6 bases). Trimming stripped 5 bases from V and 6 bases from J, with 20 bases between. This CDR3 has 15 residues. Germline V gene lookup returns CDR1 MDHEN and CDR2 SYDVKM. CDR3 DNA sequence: TGTGCCAGCAGTGGAAGCGGGCTCCCCATTCGCGAGCAGTACTTC. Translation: CASSGSGLPIREQYF.

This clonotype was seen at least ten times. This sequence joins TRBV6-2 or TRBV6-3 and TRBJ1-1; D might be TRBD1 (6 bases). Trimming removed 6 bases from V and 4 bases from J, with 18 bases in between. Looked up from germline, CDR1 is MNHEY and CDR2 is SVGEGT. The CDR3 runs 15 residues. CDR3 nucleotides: TGTGCCAGCAGGCGCCAAGGGAGGGGGGGCACTGAAGCTTTCTTT. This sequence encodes CASRRQGRGGTEAFF.

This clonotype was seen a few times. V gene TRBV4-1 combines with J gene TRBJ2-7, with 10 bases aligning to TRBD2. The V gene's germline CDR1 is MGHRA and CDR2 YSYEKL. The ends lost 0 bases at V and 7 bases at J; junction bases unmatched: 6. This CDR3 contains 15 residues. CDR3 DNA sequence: TGCGCCAGCAGCCAAGATCCAGCGGGGGGGCGGGAGCAGTACTTC. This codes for CASSQDPAGGREQYF.

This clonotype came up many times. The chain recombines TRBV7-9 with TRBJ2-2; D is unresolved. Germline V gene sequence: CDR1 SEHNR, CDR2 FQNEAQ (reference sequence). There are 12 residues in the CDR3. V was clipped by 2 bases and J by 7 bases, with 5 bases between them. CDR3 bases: TGTGCCAGCAGCTTAATCAACGGGGAGCTGTTTTTT. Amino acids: CASSLINGELFF.

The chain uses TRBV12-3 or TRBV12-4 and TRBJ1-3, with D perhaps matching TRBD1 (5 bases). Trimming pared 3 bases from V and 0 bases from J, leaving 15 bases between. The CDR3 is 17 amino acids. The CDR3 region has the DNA TGTGCCAGCAGTTTGGGGGGGACGGCCCTCTCTGGAAACACCATATATTTT. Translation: CASSLGGTALSGNTIYF.

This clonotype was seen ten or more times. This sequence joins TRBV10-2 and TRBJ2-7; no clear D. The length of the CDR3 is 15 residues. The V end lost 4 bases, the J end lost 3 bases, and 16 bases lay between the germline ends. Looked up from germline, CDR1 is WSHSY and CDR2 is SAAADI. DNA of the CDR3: TGCGCCAGCAGTGGATCTGGCGGCTTGAACTACGAGCAGTACTTC. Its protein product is CASSGSGGLNYEQYF.

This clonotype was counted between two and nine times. For the CDR3, the DNA is TGTGCCAGCAGTCGAACAGAGCCGGGACGGGTTGGCAATCAGCCCCAGCATTTT. Translated: CASSRTEPGRVGNQPQHF. The rearrangement links TRBV6-2 or TRBV6-3 to TRBJ1-5, with a possible D match to TRBD1 (5 bases). V was cut by 5 bases and J by 2 bases, with 22 bases left in between. The CDR3 has 18 residues. Germline CDR1 and CDR2: MNHEY and SVGEGT.

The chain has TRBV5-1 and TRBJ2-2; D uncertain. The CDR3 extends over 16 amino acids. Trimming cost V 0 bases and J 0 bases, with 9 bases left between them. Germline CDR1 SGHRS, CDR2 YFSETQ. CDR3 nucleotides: TGCGCCAGCAGCTTGGGAAAGGGTGCGAACACCGGGGAGCTGTTTTTT. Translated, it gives CASSLGKGANTGELFF.

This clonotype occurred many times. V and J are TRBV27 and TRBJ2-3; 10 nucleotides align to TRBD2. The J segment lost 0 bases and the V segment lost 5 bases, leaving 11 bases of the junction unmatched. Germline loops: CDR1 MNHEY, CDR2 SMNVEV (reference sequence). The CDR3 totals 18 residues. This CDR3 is CASSELAGRLSSTDTQYF. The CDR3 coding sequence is TGTGCCAGCAGTGAACTAGCGGGACGACTTTCTAGCACAGATACGCAGTATTTT.

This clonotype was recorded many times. This CDR3 reads CSVDNGIGYTF. CDR3 coding DNA: TGCAGCGTTGACAACGGCATTGGCTACACCTTC. The chain joins TRBV29-1 to TRBJ1-2, with D hard to call. Trimming removed 3 bases at V and 7 bases at J, with 9 bases between. The CDR3 has 11 amino acids. The germline CDR1 and CDR2 sequences are SQVTM and ANQGSEA.

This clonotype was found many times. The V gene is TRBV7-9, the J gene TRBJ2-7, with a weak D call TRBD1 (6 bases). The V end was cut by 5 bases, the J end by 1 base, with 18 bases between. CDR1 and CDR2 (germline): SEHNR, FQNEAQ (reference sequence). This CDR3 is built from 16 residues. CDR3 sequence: CASSRAPGHLSYEQYF. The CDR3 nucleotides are TGTGCCAGCAGCCGGGCCCCGGGACATCTGTCCTACGAGCAGTACTTC.

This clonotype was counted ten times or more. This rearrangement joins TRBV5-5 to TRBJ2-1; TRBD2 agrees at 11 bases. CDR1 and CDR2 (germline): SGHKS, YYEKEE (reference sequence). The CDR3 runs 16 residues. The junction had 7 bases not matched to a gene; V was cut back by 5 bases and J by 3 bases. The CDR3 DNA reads TGTGCCAGCAGTTCTACCGGGACTAGCGGCTACAATGAGCAGTTCTTC. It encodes CASSSTGTSGYNEQFF.

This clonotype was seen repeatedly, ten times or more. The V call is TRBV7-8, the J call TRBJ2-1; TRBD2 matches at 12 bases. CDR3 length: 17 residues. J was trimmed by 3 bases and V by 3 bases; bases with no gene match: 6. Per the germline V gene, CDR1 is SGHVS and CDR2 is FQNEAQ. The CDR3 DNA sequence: TGTGCCAGCAGCTTTCGACTAGCGGGAGAGGGCTACAATGAGCAGTTCTTC. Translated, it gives CASSFRLAGEGYNEQFF.

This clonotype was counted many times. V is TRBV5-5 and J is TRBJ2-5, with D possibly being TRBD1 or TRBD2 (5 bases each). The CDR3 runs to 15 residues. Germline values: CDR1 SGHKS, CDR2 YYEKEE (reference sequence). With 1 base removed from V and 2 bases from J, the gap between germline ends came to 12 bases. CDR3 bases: TGTGCCAGCAGCTTGTGGGGGTCCCCACAAGAGACCCAGTACTTC. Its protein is CASSLWGSPQETQYF.

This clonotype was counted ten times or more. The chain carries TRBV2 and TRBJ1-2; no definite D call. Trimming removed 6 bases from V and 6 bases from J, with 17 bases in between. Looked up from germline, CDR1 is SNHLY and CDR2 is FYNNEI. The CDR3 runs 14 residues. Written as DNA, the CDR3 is TGTGCCAGCAGAAGGCTAGTGACAAAGGATGGCTACACCTTC. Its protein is CASRRLVTKDGYTF.

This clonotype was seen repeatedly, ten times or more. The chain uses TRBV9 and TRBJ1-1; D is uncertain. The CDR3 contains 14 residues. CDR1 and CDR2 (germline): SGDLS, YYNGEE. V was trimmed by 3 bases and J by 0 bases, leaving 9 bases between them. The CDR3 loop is CASSAGFMNTEAFF. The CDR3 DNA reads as TGTGCCAGCAGCGCAGGATTTATGAACACTGAAGCTTTCTTT.

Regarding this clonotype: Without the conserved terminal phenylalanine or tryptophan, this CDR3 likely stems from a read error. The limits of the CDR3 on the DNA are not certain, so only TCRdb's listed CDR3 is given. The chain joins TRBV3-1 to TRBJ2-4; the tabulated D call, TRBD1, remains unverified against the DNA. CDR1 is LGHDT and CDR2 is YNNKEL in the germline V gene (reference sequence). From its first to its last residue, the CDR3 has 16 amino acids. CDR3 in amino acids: CASSQQDRGGEQYFGP.

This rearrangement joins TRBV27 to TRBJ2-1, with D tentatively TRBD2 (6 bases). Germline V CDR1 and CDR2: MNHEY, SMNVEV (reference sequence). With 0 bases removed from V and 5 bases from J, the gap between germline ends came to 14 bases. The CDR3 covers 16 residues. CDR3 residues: CASSLSPGGVNNEQFF. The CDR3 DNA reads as TGTGCCAGCAGTTTATCCCCCGGCGGGGTGAACAATGAGCAGTTCTTC.

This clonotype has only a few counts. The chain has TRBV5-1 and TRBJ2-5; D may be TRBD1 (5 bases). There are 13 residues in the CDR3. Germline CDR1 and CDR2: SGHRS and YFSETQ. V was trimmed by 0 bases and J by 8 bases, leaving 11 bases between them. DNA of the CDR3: TGCGCCAGCAGCTTGGGACAAAGGGGTACCCAGTACTTC. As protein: CASSLGQRGTQYF. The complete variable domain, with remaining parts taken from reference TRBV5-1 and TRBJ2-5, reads KAGVTQTPRYLIKTRGQQVTLSCSPISGHRSVSWYQQTPGQGLQFLFEYFSETQRNKGNFPGRFSGRQFSNSRSEMNVSTLELGDSALYLCASSLGQRGTQYFGPGTRLLVL.

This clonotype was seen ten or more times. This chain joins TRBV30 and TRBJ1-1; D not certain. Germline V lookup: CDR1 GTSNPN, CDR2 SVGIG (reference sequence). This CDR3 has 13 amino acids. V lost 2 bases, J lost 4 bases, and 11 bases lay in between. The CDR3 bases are TGTGCCTGGAGTCGTCAGGTGTCCACTGAAGCTTTCTTT. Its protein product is CAWSRQVSTEAFF.

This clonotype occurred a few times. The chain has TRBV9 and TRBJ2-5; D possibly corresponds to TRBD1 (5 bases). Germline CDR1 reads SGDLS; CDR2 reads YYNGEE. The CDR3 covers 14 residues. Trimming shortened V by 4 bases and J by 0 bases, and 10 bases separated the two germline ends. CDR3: CASSRRQYQETQYF. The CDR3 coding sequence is TGTGCCAGCAGCAGACGACAGTACCAAGAGACCCAGTACTTC.

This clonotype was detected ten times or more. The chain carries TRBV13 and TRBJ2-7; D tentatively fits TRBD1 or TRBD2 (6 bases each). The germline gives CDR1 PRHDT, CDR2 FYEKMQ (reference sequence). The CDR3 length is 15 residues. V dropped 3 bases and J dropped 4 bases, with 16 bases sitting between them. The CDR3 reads CASSFGGRPPYEQYF. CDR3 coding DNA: TGTGCCAGCAGCTTCGGGGGCCGGCCCCCTTACGAGCAGTACTTC.

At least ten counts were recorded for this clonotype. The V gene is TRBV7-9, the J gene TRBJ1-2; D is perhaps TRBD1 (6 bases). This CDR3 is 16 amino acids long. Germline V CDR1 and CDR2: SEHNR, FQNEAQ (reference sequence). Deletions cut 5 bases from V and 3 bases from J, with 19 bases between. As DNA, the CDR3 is TGTGCCAGCAGCCTTAGTTTACAGGGTCCATACTATGGCTACACCTTC. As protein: CASSLSLQGPYYGYTF.

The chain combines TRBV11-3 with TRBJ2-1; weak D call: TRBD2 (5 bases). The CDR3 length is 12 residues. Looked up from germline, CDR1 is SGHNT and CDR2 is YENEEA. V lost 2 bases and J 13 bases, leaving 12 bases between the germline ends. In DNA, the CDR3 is TGTGCCAGCAGCTTACGCCCGGACTTTCAGTTCTTC. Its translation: CASSLRPDFQFF.